This T cell receptor (beta chain) is from a study of blood T cell repertoires in COVID-19. About the study: From the United States, Italy and Spain came samples of acute and convalescent COVID-19. The analysed material was cDNA or gDNA that came from T cells, B-cell-depleted T cells, or PBMCs.

In the source study's methods: Reference gene primer amplification gave estimated nucleated cell counts. The assay was immunoSEQ multiplex PCR, and TCRdb's table has in-frame clones only and misses some. The V and J calls and the clone size are those of that table, but D and trimming were determined from the DNA. The data contain approximately 85,000 clones, around 84% of them singletons. CDR1 is SGHDN and CDR2 is FVKESK in the germline V gene. V lost 1 base, J lost 7 bases, and 11 bases stayed unmatched. The CDR3 sequence is 17 residues long. The TCR originated in a woman older than 75 in a cohort sampled during active or convalescent COVID-19. Sequenced: peripheral blood. This chain connects TRBV14 to TRBJ2-2, with 8 bases lining up with TRBD1. The CDR3 bases are TGTGCCAGCAGCCAAGTAGTTCTCAGGGGGCTCGACGGGGAGCTGTTTTTT. As protein: CASSQVVLRGLDGELFF.